The 20 T cell receptor beta chains in this list originate from one sample, sequenced in a study of human CD8 memory T cell subsets. UMI-labeled 5' RACE yielded the TCR beta libraries. Reprocessing the 5' RACE reads, TCRdb reports a single entry for every CDR3 protein and omits DNA. Found here are about 4,300 distinct CDR3 sequences; the top ten clones hold about a third. Sequencing input: CD8+ T cells from PBMCs. The source is a human donor in good health.

The rearrangement links TRBV2 to TRBJ2-3; TCRdb gives TRBD1 as the D gene, but with no DNA this cannot be confirmed. The CDR3 runs 14 residues. Germline assignment: CDR1 SNHLY and CDR2 FYNNEI. CDR3 sequence: CASSVPGLPDTQYF.

This clonotype is called medium-sized (0.01 to 0.1%) based on its frequency. V and J are TRBV2 and TRBJ2-2. Per germline, CDR1 SNHLY and CDR2 FYNNEI. The CDR3 has 15 amino acids. This CDR3 reads CASSGGRVLPGELFF.

The chain carries TRBV27 and TRBJ2-7; without DNA, the TCRdb call of TRBD1 cannot be checked. This CDR3 contains 12 residues. Germline V gene lookup returns CDR1 MNHEY and CDR2 SMNVEV (reference sequence). The CDR3 reads CASSWGGDEQYF.

The CDR3 here is CASSADRALLF. The rearrangement uses TRBV2 and TRBJ1-4; TCRdb names TRBD1, which stays unverified in the absence of DNA. This CDR3 is 11 amino acids long. The germline V gene has CDR1 SNHLY and CDR2 FYNNEI.

This clonotype ranks as medium-sized in terms of frequency. J is TRBJ2-3 and V is TRBV19; TCRdb's D call, TRBD2, is unchecked because there is no DNA. Germline CDR1 is LNHDA and CDR2 is SQIVND (reference sequence). The CDR3 totals 17 residues. CDR3 region: CASSPLRAGGPGDTQYF.

The CDR3 sequence: CASSFGTNSYEQYF. The rearrangement uses TRBV5-6 and TRBJ2-7; TCRdb names TRBD1, which stays unverified in the absence of DNA. Germline values: CDR1 SGHDT, CDR2 YYEEEE. The CDR3 consists of 14 residues.

Considering frequency, this clonotype is hyperexpanded (1% or more). This CDR3 is CSVPRAATEAFF. The chain combines TRBV20-1 with TRBJ1-1. Germline V gene sequence: CDR1 DFQATT, CDR2 SNEGSKA (reference sequence). This CDR3 has 12 amino acids.

The chain combines TRBV7-9 with TRBJ1-1. This CDR3 spans 14 amino acids. The germline gives CDR1 SEHNR, CDR2 FQNEAQ (reference sequence). The CDR3 reads CASSLTGFNTEAFF.

This chain connects TRBV20-1 to TRBJ2-1; TCRdb's D call, TRBD2, is unchecked because there is no DNA. Germline-derived CDR1 and CDR2 are DFQATT and SNEGSKA (reference sequence). The CDR3 totals 20 residues. CDR3 protein: CSARGTWGLAGGGSYNEQFF.

The chain employs TRBV12-3 or TRBV12-4 and TRBJ2-7. The CDR3 has 15 residues. The CDR3 loop is CASSALSMSSYEQYF.

This clonotype shows up as medium-sized (0.01 to 0.1%) by frequency. The V call is TRBV10-3, the J call TRBJ2-1; the TCRdb call, TRBD2, lacks DNA for checking. The CDR3 is made up of 12 amino acids. The V gene's germline CDR1 is ENHRY and CDR2 SYGVKD. The CDR3: CAIGPSYNEQFF.

This clonotype registers medium-sized by frequency. The chain combines TRBV7-8 with TRBJ2-7. Germline assignment: CDR1 SGHVS and CDR2 FQNEAQ. The CDR3 contains 11 residues. CDR3 sequence: CASSTDYEQYF.

The V and J genes are TRBV12-3 or TRBV12-4 and TRBJ1-1; TCRdb outputs TRBD1, but without DNA this stays unchecked. The CDR3 is made up of 12 amino acids. The CDR3 spells CASSGGTNVAFF.

V and J are TRBV6-2 or TRBV6-3 and TRBJ2-3. The germline CDR1 and CDR2 sequences are MNHEY and SVGEGT. The CDR3 sequence is 14 residues long. The CDR3 here is CASSYHLETDTQYF.

The chain is built from TRBV2 and TRBJ2-5; TCRdb indicates TRBD1, and absent DNA this call remains unverified. This CDR3 contains 15 residues. Germline lookup yields CDR1 SNHLY and CDR2 FYNNEI. CDR3 residues: CASSEWTGRQETQYF.

The V and J genes are TRBV18 and TRBJ1-1. CDR1 is KGHSH and CDR2 is LQKENI in the germline V gene. CDR3 length: 14 residues. CDR3 sequence reads: CASSPPGAGSEAFF.

The chain carries TRBV12-3 or TRBV12-4 and TRBJ2-3. There are 15 residues in the CDR3. This chain's CDR3 is CASSLSLGWADTQYF.

This clonotype is deemed large by its frequency. The chain couples TRBV20-1 to TRBJ2-3; without DNA, the TCRdb call of TRBD2 cannot be checked. CDR3 size: 16 residues. Germline CDR1 is DFQATT and CDR2 is SNEGSKA (reference sequence). CDR3 region: CSARTGREAPTDTQYF.

This clonotype shows up as medium-sized (0.01 to 0.1%) by frequency. The genes are TRBV10-2 and TRBJ2-1; no DNA is available, so the TRBD2 call from TCRdb remains unchecked. The CDR3 length is 13 residues. In germline, CDR1 is WSHSY, CDR2 SAAADI. CDR3 sequence reads: CASSETSETQQFF.

This clonotype shows up as large by frequency. The chain links TRBV21-1 to TRBJ2-7; TCRdb picks TRBD1, but there is no DNA to check that call. TRBV21-1 is described as a pseudogene. This CDR3 is built from 16 residues. The CDR3 loop is CASSPPQPWKTYEQYF.